The rows below give T cell receptor beta chains drawn from one sample of a study of CD8+ T cells in alopecia areata. Only in-frame clones appear in the TCRdb table, and some are missing; sequencing was by immunoSEQ multiplex PCR. The repertoire holds some 170,000 clones, about 61% seen once, with more than 15% in the top ten. The specimen was CD4+ T cells sorted from blood, collected at roughly week 58, from a patient treated with tofacitinib. These receptors all come from a human donor with alopecia areata. The CDR3 runs from the conserved cysteine through the conserved F or W. The order of the fields is clone size, V gene, CDR3 protein. Expanded clones get a size class; other rows say once, few or many, or leave the size out.

size: -
V: TRBV5-4
CDR3: CASSLRPGGEDGYTF

size: -
V: TRBV29-1
CDR3: CSVSTGVRYGYTF

size: few
V: TRBV6-6
CDR3: CASSSGPLSNQPQHF

size: few
V: TRBV15
CDR3: CATSRDQQEAFF

size: few
V: TRBV4-1
CDR3: CASSPRDSRQETQYF

size: few
V: TRBV5-1
CDR3: CASSLAGANTEAFF

size: few
V: TRBV6-5
CDR3: CASNSIGQPQHF

size: -
V: TRBV25-1
CDR3: CATGDWNYGYTF

size: -
V: TRBV7-9
CDR3: CASSAGPAGETQYF

size: -
V: TRBV11-2
CDR3: CASSMENTGELFF

size: -
V: TRBV6-5
CDR3: CASRDRPNQPQHF

size: few
V: TRBV30
CDR3: CAWRTGIQTHTEAFF

size: -
V: TRBV11-3
CDR3: CASSFGQNTEAFF

size: -
V: TRBV29-1
CDR3: CSVARNNNEQFF

size: -
V: TRBV6-1
CDR3: CASSENRGFNQPQHF

size: -
V: TRBV6-5
CDR3: CASSYLPDENSPLHF

size: few
V: TRBV4-1
CDR3: CASSGHIPLPHAQGGVTDTQYF